This TCR beta chain was retrieved from a study of T-cell reconstitution after alpha-beta-depleted transplantation in children. Unique molecular identifiers were incorporated into the prepared TCRbeta library. TCRdb re-called the PCR reads with MiXCR, one entry per CDR3 protein. The sample carries some 550,000 distinct CDR3 sequences, roughly 23% recorded once. The junction had 13 bases not matched to a gene; V was cut back by 1 base and J by 1 base. Germline V gene data show CDR1 as DFQATT and CDR2 as SNEGSKA (reference sequence). The CDR3 has 19 amino acids. As for this clonotype: Its target is unknown.

Study-level points and caveats: Surviving recipient T cells and intrathymic progenitors accounted for some patients' high TCRbeta diversity at day 60. Once a year had passed after transplant, T-cell counts and diversity came mostly from newly produced T cells. Reported findings indicate that, about two months after transplant, alpha-beta T cells came from several hundred expanded clones, which were derived from non-depleted graft cells.

The sequence derives from a boy under three years old who had a stem cell transplant for acute myeloid leukemia, so the T cells may come from the graft donor. Source: PBMCs, mostly from graft donor cells, taken 360 days after TCRalphabeta/CD19-depleted stem cell transplant. This chain uses TRBV20-1 with TRBJ2-5; the match to TRBD2 covers 12 bases. CDR3 in amino acids: CSARAATSGGKSPQETQYF. The CDR3 DNA reads TGCAGTGCTAGAGCTGCGACTAGCGGGGGAAAGAGCCCCCAAGAGACCCAGTACTTC.